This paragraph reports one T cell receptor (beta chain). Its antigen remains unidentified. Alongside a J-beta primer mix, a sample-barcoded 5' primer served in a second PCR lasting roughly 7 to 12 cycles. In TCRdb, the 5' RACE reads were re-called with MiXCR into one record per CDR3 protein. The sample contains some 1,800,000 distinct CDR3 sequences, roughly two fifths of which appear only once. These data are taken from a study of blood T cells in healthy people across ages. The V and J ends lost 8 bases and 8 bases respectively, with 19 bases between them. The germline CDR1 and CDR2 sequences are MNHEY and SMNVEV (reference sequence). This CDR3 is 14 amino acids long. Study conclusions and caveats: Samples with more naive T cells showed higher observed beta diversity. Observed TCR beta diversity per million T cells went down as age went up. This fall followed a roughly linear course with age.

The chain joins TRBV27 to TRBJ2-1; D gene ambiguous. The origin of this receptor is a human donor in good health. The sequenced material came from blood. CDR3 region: CASGHGRSFYEQFF. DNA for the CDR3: TGTGCCAGCGGCCACGGTAGGTCCTTCTATGAGCAGTTCTTC.